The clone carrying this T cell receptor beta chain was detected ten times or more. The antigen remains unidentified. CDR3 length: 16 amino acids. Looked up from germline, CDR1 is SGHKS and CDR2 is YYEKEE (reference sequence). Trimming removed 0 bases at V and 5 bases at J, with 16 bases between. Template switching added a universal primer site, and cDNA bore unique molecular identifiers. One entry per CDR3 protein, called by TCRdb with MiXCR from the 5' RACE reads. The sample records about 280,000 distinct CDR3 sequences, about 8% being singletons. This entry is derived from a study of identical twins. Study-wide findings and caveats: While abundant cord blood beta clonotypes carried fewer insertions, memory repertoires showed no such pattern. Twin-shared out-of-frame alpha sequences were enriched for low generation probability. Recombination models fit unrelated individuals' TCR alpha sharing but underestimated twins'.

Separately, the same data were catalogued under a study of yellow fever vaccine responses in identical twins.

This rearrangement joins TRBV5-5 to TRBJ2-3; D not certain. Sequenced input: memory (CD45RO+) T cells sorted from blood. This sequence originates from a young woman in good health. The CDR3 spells CASSLGSPPRRDTQYF. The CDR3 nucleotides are TGTGCCAGCAGCTTGGGTTCTCCGCCAAGGAGAGATACGCAGTATTTT.